The 14 T cell receptor beta chains presented below share a single source sample, sequenced in a study of beta chain features in type 1 diabetes (dated by TCRdb to between 2017 and 2018). Receptor amplification or capture employed the immunoSEQ multiplex PCR assay. The entire amount of isolated RNA was reverse transcribed using the High Capacity cDNA Reverse Transcription Kit, so the sequenced TCRB transcripts were expressed ones. TCRdb stores this immuneACCESS table with in-frame sequences only. Part of the clones is absent; in the studies checked, under half of the shortfall reflects unresolved V genes, and no reason is known for the rest. The sample data list 310,000 or so clones, and less than 9.5% of these were observed just once. Less than 0.45% of the sample is in the top ten clones. The specimen sequenced was central memory CD4+ T cells from blood. All receptors come from a woman between 18 and 30 years old in good health.

The chain is built from TRBV14 and TRBJ2-7; D not resolved. There are 14 residues in the CDR3. The germline gives CDR1 SGHDN, CDR2 FVKESK. Trimming took 1 base from V and 3 from J, leaving 10 bases between them. CDR3 sequence: CASSQVNNYYEQYF. CDR3 coding DNA: TGTGCCAGCAGCCAAGTCAACAATTACTACGAGCAGTACTTC. Full variable domain (rest looked up from reference TRBV14 and TRBJ2-7): EAGVTQFPSHSVIEKGQTVTLRCDPISGHDNLYWYRRVMGKEIKFLLHFVKESKQDESGMPNNRFLAERTGGTYSTLKVQPAELEDSGVYFCASSQVNNYYEQYFGPGTRLTVT.

The table lists this clone with a few counts. The chain employs TRBV11-2 and TRBJ2-3, with D uncertain. V lost 3 bases and J 3 bases, leaving 10 bases between the germline ends. This CDR3 contains 14 residues. The germline CDR1 and CDR2 sequences are SGHAT and FQNNGV. The chain's CDR3 is CASSFRRITDTQYF. The CDR3 bases are TGTGCCAGCAGCTTTAGGCGGATAACAGATACGCAGTATTTT.

Concerning this clone: A junction boundary mismatches the germline segment, possibly from a read error. The chain joins TRBV5-1 to TRBJ2-3, with 8 bases matching TRBD2. CDR1 and CDR2 (germline): SGHRS, YFSETQ. The CDR3 is 17 amino acids. In DNA form, the CDR3 reads TGCGCCAGCAGCTTGGCCATTTGGACTAGCAGCATAGATACGCAGTATTTT. Its translation: CASSLAIWTSSIDTQYF.

The V and J genes are TRBV7-2 and TRBJ2-3; D is undetermined. This CDR3 region has 13 residues. Germline CDR1 reads SGHTA; CDR2 reads FQGNSA. V was clipped by 1 base and J by 4 bases, with 6 bases between them. For the CDR3, the DNA is TGTGCCAGCAGCTTAGGCCATGCAGATACGCAGTATTTT. This sequence encodes CASSLGHADTQYF. Full variable domain (missing parts from reference TRBV7-2 and TRBJ2-3): GAGVSQSPSNKVTEKGKDVELRCDPISGHTALYWYRQSLGQGLEFLIYFQGNSAPDKSGLPSDRFSAERTGGSVSTLTIQRTQQEDSAVYLCASSLGHADTQYFGPGTRLTVL.

In regard to this clone: The same CDR3 can be traced to other DNA sequences in this sample. This sequence joins TRBV7-2 and TRBJ2-3; 13 positions agree with TRBD2. Germline CDR1 reads SGHTA; CDR2 reads FQGNSA. The trim removed 5 bases at V and 4 bases at J, leaving 6 bases unmatched. This CDR3 region has 16 residues. CDR3 nucleotides: TGTGCCAGCAGCCCCACTAGCGGGAGGGCCGCAGATACGCAGTATTTT. It is translated as CASSPTSGRAADTQYF.

There are a few counts of this clone. The genes are TRBV6-5 and TRBJ1-1, with 8 nucleotides matching TRBD1. This CDR3 is built from 14 residues. V shed 6 bases, J shed 2 bases, and the junction held 5 bases outside the gene matches. The V gene's germline CDR1 is MNHEY and CDR2 SVGAGI. The CDR3: CASRRQGLNTEAFF. The CDR3 nucleotides read TGTGCCAGCAGGAGACAGGGGCTAAACACTGAAGCTTTCTTT.

The genes are TRBV6-5 and TRBJ2-1; D unclear. Germline V gene sequence: CDR1 MNHEY, CDR2 SVGAGI. The V gene lost 2 bases and the J gene lost 8 bases, with 4 bases spanning the gap. The CDR3 sequence is 11 residues long. As DNA, the CDR3 is TGTGCCAGCAGTTACCCCCATGAGCAGTTCTTC. Translating gives CASSYPHEQFF.

The chain links TRBV11-2 to TRBJ2-2, with 9 bases fitting TRBD2. This CDR3 is 17 amino acids long. From germline, CDR1 is SGHAT and CDR2 FQNNGV. V was pared by 6 bases and J by 2 bases, with 10 bases of the junction left unmatched. The CDR3 loop is CASRRIVAGVNTGELFF. CDR3 coding DNA: TGTGCCAGCAGACGGATAGTAGCGGGAGTCAACACCGGGGAGCTGTTTTTT.

This clone has just a few counts. The genes are TRBV6-5 and TRBJ1-5, with TRBD1 matching over 8 bases. V lost 6 bases to trimming and J lost 4 bases; unmatched junction nucleotides: 8. This CDR3 comprises 15 residues. Germline V gene lookup returns CDR1 MNHEY and CDR2 SVGAGI. DNA for the CDR3: TGTGCCAGCAGCCTGGGCCAGGGGGCGAATCAGCCCCAGCATTTT. Encoded protein: CASSLGQGANQPQHF.

This clone showed up just a few times. The genes are TRBV6-9 and TRBJ1-1; tentatively, D is TRBD1 (6 bases). The germline V gene encodes CDR1 MNHGY and CDR2 SVAAGI. CDR3 length: 16 residues. With 2 bases removed from V and 1 base from J, the gap between germline ends came to 14 bases. The CDR3 nucleotides read TGTGCCAGCAGTTATCCCCGCGGACAGACGAACACTGAAGCTTTCTTT. It codes for CASSYPRGQTNTEAFF.

The J gene is TRBJ2-1, the V gene TRBV5-1, with a tentative D call TRBD1 (5 bases). The CDR3 covers 16 residues. Germline CDR1 SGHRS, CDR2 YFSETQ. Trimming stripped 0 bases from V and 2 bases from J, with 12 bases between. The CDR3 coding sequence is TGCGCCAGCAGCTTGGTTGTGCAACAGGCCTACAATGAGCAGTTCTTC. It translates to CASSLVVQQAYNEQFF.

This chain joins TRBV7-8 and TRBJ1-5; D is ambiguous. This CDR3 region has 15 residues. The germline gives CDR1 SGHVS, CDR2 FQNEAQ. V lost 0 bases, J lost 4 bases, and 10 bases lay in between. The CDR3 sequence is CASSLAYTKNQPQHF. The CDR3 DNA reads TGTGCCAGCAGCTTAGCTTACACAAAAAATCAGCCCCAGCATTTT. Supplemented by reference TRBV7-8 and TRBJ1-5, the full variable domain reads GAGVSQSPRYKVAKRGQDVALRCDPISGHVSLFWYQQALGQGPEFLTYFQNEAQLDKSGLPSDRFFAERPEGSVSTLKIQRTQQEDSAVYLCASSLAYTKNQPQHFGDGTRLSIL.

The chain is built from TRBV25-1 and TRBJ1-2; the D is unclear. Trimming stripped 2 bases from V and 3 bases from J, with 4 bases between. The CDR3 runs to 12 residues. Germline CDR1 is MGHDK and CDR2 is SYGVNS. CDR3 DNA sequence: TGTGCCAGCAGTGAAGGAGACTATGGCTACACCTTC. Residues: CASSEGDYGYTF.

This clone has more than one count but fewer than ten. The chain links TRBV28 to TRBJ2-3, with TRBD2 matching over 10 bases. CDR3 length equals 15 residues. Germline assignment: CDR1 MDHEN and CDR2 SYDVKM. Losses at the gene ends were 5 bases for V and 0 bases for J; bases not matched to a gene: 2. CDR3 sequence reads: CASSTSGTSTDTQYF. Written as DNA, the CDR3 is TGTGCCAGCAGTACTAGCGGGACCAGCACAGATACGCAGTATTTT.